This T cell receptor beta chain was documented in a study of memory CD4+ T cells and cytomegalovirus serostatus. The ends lost 0 bases at V and 9 bases at J; junction bases unmatched: 5. Germline CDR1 is MNHNS and CDR2 is SASEGT. The CDR3 has 14 residues. Single viable CD3+CD4+CD8-CD45RO+ cells were sorted as the memory CD4+ T cells. TCRdb's copy holds only in-frame clones and misses some; the assay was immunoSEQ multiplex PCR. The sample includes approximately 44,000 clones, over 65% seen only once; the top ten take under 6.5%. This clone was recorded a few times. Sequenced input: memory CD4+ T cells from blood. The sequence was collected from an adult in good health and CMV-seronegative. The chain recombines TRBV6-1 with TRBJ2-4, with TRBD2 matching over 7 bases. The chain's CDR3 is CASSEAVGEGIQYF. The CDR3 DNA is TGTGCCAGCAGTGAAGCGGTGGGGGAGGGCATTCAGTACTTC.